This TCR beta chain appears in the sequencing data of a study of T cells in women clearing cervical HPV infection. Study overall: HLA type stays a possible confounder, typing being limited.

Prevalent HPV16 infections were excluded; only incident single HPV16 infections included. This table comes from immunoSEQ multiplex PCR, and its TCRdb copy is limited to in-frame clones, with some not included. Its listing shows about 39,000 clones. The specimen sequenced was blood buffy coat. This TCR was sampled from a woman aged 18 to 69 with a cervical HPV16 infection that either progressed to CIN3+ or cleared (not recorded which).

The CDR3 DNA, read in part, is TGTGCCAGCAGCTCTACTCCCCCCTATGGT. It specifies CASSSTPPYG. The entire CDR3 is CASSSTPPYGQYF. The chain couples TRBV7-9 to TRBJ2-4; D remains unclear. The CDR3 end lies 3 residues beyond the end of the read and is filled in from the germline J gene. Germline V gene data show CDR1 as SEHNR and CDR2 as FQNEAQ (reference sequence). The CDR3 contains 13 residues.